This T cell receptor beta chain comes out of a study of blood T cell repertoires in COVID-19. Study background: Both acute and convalescent COVID-19 samples were obtained from the United States, Italy and Spain. The analysed material was cDNA or gDNA that came from T cells, B-cell-depleted T cells, or PBMCs.

As originally analysed: Nucleated cell counts were estimated from reference gene primer amplification. Sequencing used immunoSEQ multiplex PCR; TCRdb keeps in-frame clones, though not all of them. That table gives V, J and clone size, and the DNA gave D and trimming. Seen here are 130,000 to 150,000 clones, more than 75% observed once, and the top ten hold around 10%. The TCR was taken from a man aged 55-75 years who had recovered from COVID-19. The sequencing sample was made of PBMCs or T cells enriched from blood (not recorded which).

CDR3 protein: CASSFLSTSYQPQHF. In DNA, the CDR3 is TGTGCCAGCAGTTTTCTATCCACCTCTTATCAGCCCCAGCATTTT. This chain uses TRBV28 with TRBJ1-5; no definite D call. Germline V CDR1 and CDR2: MDHEN, SYDVKM. This CDR3 is 15 amino acids long. V shed 3 bases and J shed 5 bases, with 14 bases lying between them.